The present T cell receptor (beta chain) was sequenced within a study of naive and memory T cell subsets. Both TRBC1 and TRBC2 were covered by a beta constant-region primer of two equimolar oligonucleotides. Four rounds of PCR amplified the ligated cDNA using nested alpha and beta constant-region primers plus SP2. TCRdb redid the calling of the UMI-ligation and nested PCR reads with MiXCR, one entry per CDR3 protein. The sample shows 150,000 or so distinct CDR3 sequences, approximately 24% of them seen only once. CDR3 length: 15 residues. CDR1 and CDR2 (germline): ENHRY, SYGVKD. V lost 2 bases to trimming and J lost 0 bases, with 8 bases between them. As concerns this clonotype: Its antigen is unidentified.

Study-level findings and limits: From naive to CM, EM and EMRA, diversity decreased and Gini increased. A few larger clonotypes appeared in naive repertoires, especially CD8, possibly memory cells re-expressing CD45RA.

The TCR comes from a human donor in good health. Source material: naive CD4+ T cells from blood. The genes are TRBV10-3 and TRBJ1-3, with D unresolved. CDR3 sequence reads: CAISEGRNSGNTIYF. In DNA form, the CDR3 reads TGTGCCATCAGTGAGGGGCGGAACTCTGGAAACACCATATATTTT.